This T cell receptor beta chain derives from a study of radiation and T cells in renal cell carcinoma. Study-wide results and limits: From baseline, blood top tumor clonotypes peaked at 2 weeks post-radiation. No pretreatment tumor biopsies were available for baseline clonotypes.

Time point in this sample: blood 4 weeks post-SBRT, at nephrectomy. Regarding treatment: 15 Gy SBRT to primary tumor, nephrectomy 4 weeks later. Nephrectomy followed 15 Gy stereotactic body radiation by 4 weeks. Clear cell pathology was present in this patient's renal cell carcinoma. Concerning this clone: The antigen remains unidentified.

CDR1 is ENHRY, CDR2 SYGVKD, per germline. This CDR3 region has 13 residues. V gave up 10 bases and J gave up 4 bases, with 14 bases separating them. Clones were read by immunoSEQ multiplex PCR, and TCRdb kept only the in-frame ones, dropping some. This table has tens of thousands of clones, about 82% appearing once. This TCR derives from a woman aged 70-85 years with renal cell carcinoma. The sample was blood, taken from a patient whose treatment included radiotherapy and nephrectomy. The chain employs TRBV10-3 and TRBJ1-5, with D possibly TRBD1 on 5 matching bases. The DNA of the CDR3 is TGTGCCACCAGCGACAGTTTTAATCAGCCCCAGCATTTT. Residues: CATSDSFNQPQHF.